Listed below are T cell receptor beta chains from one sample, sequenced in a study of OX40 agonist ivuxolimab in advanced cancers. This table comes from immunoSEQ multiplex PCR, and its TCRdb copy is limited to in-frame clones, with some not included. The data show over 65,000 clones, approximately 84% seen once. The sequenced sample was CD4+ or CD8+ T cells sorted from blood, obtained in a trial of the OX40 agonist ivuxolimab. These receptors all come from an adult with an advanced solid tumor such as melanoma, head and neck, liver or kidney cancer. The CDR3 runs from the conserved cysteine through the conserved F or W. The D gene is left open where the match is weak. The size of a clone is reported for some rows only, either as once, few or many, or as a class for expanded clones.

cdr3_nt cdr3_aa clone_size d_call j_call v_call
TGTGCCAGCAGTTTCGGGAGCGGTGGGACAACCTACGAGCAGTACTTC CASSFGSGGTTYEQYF . . TRBJ2-7 TRBV27
TGCAGCGTTGAAGACTTTCAGGGGAACACCGGGGAGCTGTTTTTT CSVEDFQGNTGELFF . . TRBJ2-2 TRBV29-1
TGTGCCAGCACGACGACCGTACCTTACAATGAGCAGTTCTTC CASTTTVPYNEQFF . . TRBJ2-1 TRBV6-1
TGCGCCAGCACGGACCCAGGACAGGGCCTCCATAGCAATCAGCCCCAGCATTTT CASTDPGQGLHSNQPQHF . TRBD1 TRBJ1-5 TRBV5-1
TGTGCCAGCTCACGGCTGAGGGGGAGCGCCGGGGAGCTGTTTTTT CASSRLRGSAGELFF . . TRBJ2-2 TRBV18
TGTGCCAGCAGTTCAAGTGGAAGTTCACCCCTCCACTTT CASSSSGSSPLHF few . TRBJ1-6 TRBV7-9
TGTGCCAGCAGCTTTGCGGGCGGACAAGAGACCCAGTACTTC CASSFAGGQETQYF . . TRBJ2-5 TRBV11-2
TGCGCCAGCAGCTTGACAGGGGCGAACACTGAAGCTTTCTTT CASSLTGANTEAFF few TRBD1 TRBJ1-1 TRBV5-1
TGTGCCATCGGGGATACCTACGAGCAGTACTTC CAIGDTYEQYF . . TRBJ2-7 TRBV10-3
TGTGCCAGCAGACCACACAACCAGGGTGATGGCTACACCTTC CASRPHNQGDGYTF . . TRBJ1-2 TRBV28
TGTGCCAGCAGCTTAGGAGGTCAAGGGTATGAGCAGTTCTTC CASSLGGQGYEQFF . . TRBJ2-1 TRBV7-7
TGTGCCAGCAGTTATAAACTCGGAGGCAATCAGCCCCAGCATTTT CASSYKLGGNQPQHF . . TRBJ1-5 TRBV6-5
TGTGCCAGCAGTTTGGGGACAGGGCTTGGCTACGAGCAGTACTTC CASSLGTGLGYEQYF once TRBD1 TRBJ2-7 TRBV28
TGTGCCAGCTCAGTCCAGGGGGCAGACCCTGGAAACACCATATATTTT CASSVQGADPGNTIYF . TRBD1 TRBJ1-3 TRBV18
TGTGCCAGCAGTTTTGGGCTAGCGGGGTACAATGAGCAGTTCTTC CASSFGLAGYNEQFF once TRBD2 TRBJ2-1 TRBV27
TGTGCCAGCAGCTTAAGTATGAACACTGAAGCTTTCTTT CASSLSMNTEAFF . . TRBJ1-1 TRBV7-3
TGTGCCAGCAGCTTAGTCTGGACTCCGTCAGATACGCAGTATTTT CASSLVWTPSDTQYF . . TRBJ2-3 TRBV7-2
TGTGCCAGCAGCTACAAAGGCAGGGGGCGTACAGGAGAGACCCAGTACTTC CASSYKGRGRTGETQYF . TRBD1 TRBJ2-5 TRBV7-8
TGTGCCACCTCAACCGGGACAGGGGCTGTGTTGGGTGGCTACACCTTC CATSTGTGAVLGGYTF . TRBD1 TRBJ1-2 TRBV19
TGTGCCAGTAGGGGGAGTGGCGAGACCCAGTACTTC CASRGSGETQYF . . TRBJ2-5 TRBV19
TGTGCCTCGGACACCTACAATGAGCAGTTCTTC CASDTYNEQFF . . TRBJ2-1 TRBV30
TGTGCCAGCAACTTAGGGGGCTACTATGGCTACACCTTC CASNLGGYYGYTF . TRBD1 TRBJ1-2 TRBV5-6
TGTGCCAGCAGTCCTGGGACTAGCGGACTCCGGGATGAGCAGTTCTTC CASSPGTSGLRDEQFF . TRBD2 TRBJ2-1 TRBV27
TGTGCCAGCAGACCCGGACAGGGTCTCAATTCACCCCTCCACTTT CASRPGQGLNSPLHF . TRBD1 TRBJ1-6 TRBV6-5
TGTGCCAGCAGACGAGACAGGGGCGATGGGTCTTTATTCATGTATGGCTACACCTTC CASRRDRGDGSLFMYGYTF . TRBD1 TRBJ1-2 TRBV7-2
TGTGCCAGCAGCTTGGGGTACTCCACCTATGGCTACACCTTC CASSLGYSTYGYTF . . TRBJ1-2 TRBV5-4
TGTGCCAGCAGTTACTACGGACTAGCGGGGAGGAATGAGCAGTTCTTC CASSYYGLAGRNEQFF . TRBD2 TRBJ2-1 TRBV6-5
TGCGCCAGCAGCTTAACCGGGACTCTGAACACTGAAGCTTTCTTT CASSLTGTLNTEAFF . . TRBJ1-1 TRBV5-1
TGCAGCGTTGCAGGGTTGAACACTGAAGCTTTCTTT CSVAGLNTEAFF few . TRBJ1-1 TRBV29-1
TGTGCCAGCAGTCCAACCCTCGGGGAGCTGTTTTTT CASSPTLGELFF . . TRBJ2-2 TRBV28
TGTGCCAGCAGTTTGGGGGGACTCCTCTACAATGAGCAGTTCTTC CASSLGGLLYNEQFF . . TRBJ2-1 TRBV28
TGTGCCAGCAGCCCAGGGGGAATTGGCGGGAGAATCCCCGAGCAGTACTTC CASSPGGIGGRIPEQYF . . TRBJ2-7 TRBV28
TGTGCCAGCTCACCCTCTGCTTGGAACACTGAAGCTTTCTTT CASSPSAWNTEAFF . . TRBJ1-1 TRBV18
TGTGCCAGCAGCAAAGGGACTAGCGGGAGTACCGGGGAGCTGTTTTTT CASSKGTSGSTGELFF . TRBD2 TRBJ2-2 TRBV7-3
TGTGCCAGCAGTCCTACCGGGACAGGGGATCACAAGGAAGCTTTCTTT CASSPTGTGDHKEAFF few TRBD1 TRBJ1-1 TRBV27
TGTGCCTGGAGTCATCCCGACAGGTACACAGATACGCAGTATTTT CAWSHPDRYTDTQYF . . TRBJ2-3 TRBV30
TGTGCCAGCTCACCGACCGGTGGGGACGAGGGTCGGTACACCTTC CASSPTGGDEGRYTF . . TRBJ1-2 TRBV18
TGTGCCAGCAGTGAACTTCAGGGGAGCGAGCAGTACTTC CASSELQGSEQYF once . TRBJ2-7 TRBV6-1
TGTGCCAGCAGTGACAGGACAGGGTCATCAGATACGCAGTATTTT CASSDRTGSSDTQYF few TRBD1 TRBJ2-3 TRBV2